This record covers a single T cell receptor beta chain. What it recognizes is unknown. This specimen belongs to a study of OX40 agonist ivuxolimab in advanced cancers. Study-level points and caveats: Compared with CD4+, CD8+ T cells on average had more expanded clones. Expanded peripheral T-cell antigen specificity went undetermined.

Germline loops: CDR1 SGHTS, CDR2 YDEGEE. The CDR3 has 11 residues. The V gene lost 6 bases and the J gene lost 3 bases, with 7 bases spanning the gap. TCRdb's table, derived via immunoSEQ multiplex PCR, lists solely in-frame clones and lacks some. The table records about 68,000 clones, around 83% of them present only once. The timepoints at which blood was sampled were baseline, cycle 4 day 1, and cycle 7 day 1. The chain uses TRBV5-8 and TRBJ2-7; D is ambiguous. The receptor was derived from an adult with an advanced solid tumor such as melanoma, head and neck, liver or kidney cancer. The specimen comprised CD4+ or CD8+ T cells sorted from blood, sampled in a trial of the OX40 agonist ivuxolimab. CDR3 in DNA: TGTGCCAGCACGATCGTCTACGAGCAGTACTTC. Translated, it gives CASTIVYEQYF.